These 28 T cell receptor beta chains originate from one sample sequenced in a study of shared clonotypes between healthy human individuals. The data were produced by immunoSEQ multiplex PCR, yet TCRdb's version contains in-frame clones alone and is incomplete. The table records around 1.9 million clones, 85% to 95% of them present only once. Cells designated naive CD8 were CD45RO-negative and were positively selected for CCR7, with terminally differentiated effector memory CD45RA+ cells excluded. Sequenced material: naive CD8+ T cells from PBMCs. These receptors originate from a man between 18 and 35 years old in good health. Some clones in this sample may be carry-over from other donors' samples.

The gene calls are TRBV15 and TRBJ2-7; a weak D match, TRBD2 (5 bases). Trimming shortened V by 0 bases and J by 5 bases, and 5 bases separated the two germline ends. The CDR3 spans 12 residues. The V gene's germline CDR1 is LNHNV and CDR2 YYDKDF (reference sequence). The CDR3 protein is CATSRERDEQYF. The CDR3 coding sequence is TGTGCCACCAGCAGAGAGCGGGACGAGCAGTACTTC.

The genes are TRBV27 and TRBJ2-1; maybe TRBD2 (5 bases). Deletions cut 5 bases from V and 3 bases from J, with 14 bases between. The CDR3 runs to 15 residues. Germline V CDR1 and CDR2: MNHEY, SMNVEV (reference sequence). The CDR3 region is CASSPPSGYYNEQFF. The CDR3 DNA sequence: TGTGCCAGCAGTCCCCCAAGCGGCTACTACAATGAGCAGTTCTTC.

The V gene is TRBV27, the J gene TRBJ2-7; D is unresolved. Germline-derived CDR1 and CDR2 are MNHEY and SMNVEV (reference sequence). The CDR3 runs 15 residues. The ends were cut back, 2 bases at V and 3 bases at J, with 14 bases in the middle. CDR3 protein: CASSLRAGNVYEQYF. The CDR3 nucleotides read TGTGCCAGCAGTTTACGGGCAGGCAATGTCTACGAGCAGTACTTC.

The genes are TRBV5-4 and TRBJ2-3; maybe TRBD2 (6 bases). This CDR3 has 15 residues. Germline V gives CDR1 SGHNT, CDR2 YYREEE (reference sequence). The V end lost 0 bases, the J end lost 2 bases, and 10 bases lay between the germline ends. CDR3 protein: CASSLGLDLTDTQYF. The CDR3 DNA sequence: TGTGCCAGCAGCTTGGGACTAGACCTCACAGATACGCAGTATTTT.

This sequence joins TRBV7-8 and TRBJ1-2; 8 bases agree with TRBD1. J lost 0 bases, V lost 4 bases, and 7 bases had no gene match. This CDR3 comprises 16 residues. Germline loops: CDR1 SGHVS, CDR2 FQNEAQ. In DNA form, the CDR3 reads TGTGCCAGCAGCTCACGGACAGGGAGATCTAACTATGGCTACACCTTC. Protein: CASSSRTGRSNYGYTF.

The table lists this clone with a few counts. Other nucleotide sequences in the sample specify the same CDR3. The V gene is TRBV27, the J gene TRBJ2-7; 12 nucleotides align to TRBD1. Losses at the gene ends were 6 bases for V and 6 bases for J; bases not matched to a gene: 6. From germline, CDR1 is MNHEY and CDR2 SMNVEV (reference sequence). This CDR3 has 14 residues. CDR3: CASSPGQGAGEQYF. The CDR3 region has the DNA TGTGCCAGCAGCCCGGGACAGGGGGCTGGCGAGCAGTACTTC.

This clone was counted once. The chain uses TRBV11-1 and TRBJ2-3; 8 nucleotides align to TRBD1. The V gene end was trimmed by 5 bases and the J gene end by 2 bases; junction bases not matched to a gene: 6. Germline-derived CDR1 and CDR2 are SGHAT and FQDESV (reference sequence). The CDR3 has 15 amino acids. The CDR3 loop is CASSPGTGFTDTQYF. The CDR3 DNA is TGTGCCAGCAGCCCCGGGACAGGCTTCACAGATACGCAGTATTTT. The variable domain in full, completed from reference TRBV11-1 and TRBJ2-3, reads EAEVAQSPRYKITEKSQAVAFWCDPISGHATLYWYRQILGQGPELLVQFQDESVVDDSQLPKDRFSAERLKGVDSTLKIQPAELGDSAMYLCASSPGTGFTDTQYFGPGTRLTVL.

The genes are TRBV5-6 and TRBJ1-1; 7 nucleotides match TRBD1. The V gene's germline CDR1 is SGHDT and CDR2 YYEEEE. The J segment lost 0 bases and the V segment lost 2 bases, leaving 10 bases of the junction unmatched. The CDR3 is 17 amino acids. The CDR3 loop is CASSLLRDRRLNTEAFF. The CDR3 DNA sequence: TGTGCCAGCAGCTTACTCCGGGACAGAAGATTGAACACTGAAGCTTTCTTT.

As for this clone: At one of its ends the junction is not consistent with the germline gene, which may arise from a read error. The DNA of the CDR3 is TGCAGTGCTAGAGATAAAACCGGGGGGAACTTC. Amino acids: CSARDKTGGNF. The chain carries TRBV20-1 and TRBJ2-5; 7 bases align to TRBD2. Per germline, CDR1 DFQATT and CDR2 SNEGSKA (reference sequence). CDR3 size: 11 residues.

The chain joins TRBV7-9 to TRBJ1-1, with D tentatively TRBD1 (5 bases). V was shortened by 6 bases and J by 7 bases, with 9 bases between the two germline ends. This CDR3 is built from 11 residues. Germline V gives CDR1 SEHNR, CDR2 FQNEAQ (reference sequence). CDR3 coding DNA: TGTGCCAGCAGGAGGGGTCTTGAAGCTTTCTTT. This sequence encodes CASRRGLEAFF.

V gene TRBV9 combines with J gene TRBJ2-1, with D uncertain. Germline assignment: CDR1 SGDLS and CDR2 YYNGEE. V dropped 3 bases and J dropped 10 bases, with 14 bases sitting between them. The CDR3 runs 13 residues. CDR3 in amino acids: CASSALNMGEQFF. CDR3 nucleotide sequence: TGTGCCAGCAGCGCCCTCAACATGGGCGAGCAGTTCTTC.

The chain employs TRBV11-2 and TRBJ2-6; D is possibly TRBD1 (5 bases). The germline CDR1 and CDR2 sequences are SGHAT and FQNNGV. V shed 1 base and J shed 2 bases, with 9 bases lying between them. This CDR3 has 16 amino acids. CDR3 residues: CASSLVLGAGANVLTF. The CDR3 DNA is TGTGCCAGCAGCTTAGTATTAGGGGCTGGGGCCAACGTCCTGACTTTC.

The chain employs TRBV28 and TRBJ2-5, with 7 positions matching TRBD2. J lost 5 bases, V lost 6 bases, and 12 bases had no gene match. This CDR3 spans 15 amino acids. Per the germline V gene, CDR1 is MDHEN and CDR2 is SYDVKM. The CDR3, as DNA: TGTGCCAGCAGACAGCGGGACGGCACCTTGGAGACCCAGTACTTC. This codes for CASRQRDGTLETQYF.

The gene calls are TRBV27 and TRBJ2-2; unclear D gene. V lost 6 bases, J lost 4 bases, and 6 bases lay in between. The CDR3 consists of 12 residues. Germline CDR1 and CDR2: MNHEY and SMNVEV (reference sequence). CDR3 nucleotide sequence: TGTGCCAGCAGGGCTGGCACCGGGGAGCTGTTTTTT. It yields the protein CASRAGTGELFF.

The rearrangement links TRBV7-9 to TRBJ2-4; either TRBD1 or TRBD2 may supply D (5 bases each). This CDR3 contains 18 residues. With 6 bases removed from V and 0 bases from J, the gap between germline ends came to 21 bases. Germline V gives CDR1 SEHNR, CDR2 FQNEAQ (reference sequence). The CDR3 region is CASSLGVGTDLAKNIQYF. In DNA form, the CDR3 reads TGTGCCAGCAGTCTCGGGGTGGGGACGGATCTAGCCAAAAACATTCAGTACTTC.

The V call is TRBV6-1, the J call TRBJ2-7; D is unresolved. The V gene's germline CDR1 is MNHNS and CDR2 SASEGT. The CDR3 consists of 12 residues. The V and J ends lost 3 bases and 7 bases respectively, with 10 bases between them. The CDR3 DNA follows: TGTGCCAGCAGTGATGTGGTGGAAGAGCAGTACTTC. Translated, it gives CASSDVVEEQYF.

This rearrangement joins TRBV5-6 to TRBJ2-1; TRBD2 matches at 10 bases. In germline, CDR1 is SGHDT, CDR2 YYEEEE. The CDR3 is 15 residues long. Trimming cost V 3 bases and J 4 bases; bases outside gene matches: 4. Written as DNA, the CDR3 is TGTGCCAGCAGCTACGGGACTAGCGCTTACAATGAGCAGTTCTTC. Translating gives CASSYGTSAYNEQFF.

The chain is built from TRBV9 and TRBJ2-7, with unresolved D. The CDR3 totals 13 residues. Trimming shortened V by 0 bases and J by 7 bases, and 11 bases separated the two germline ends. Germline lookup yields CDR1 SGDLS and CDR2 YYNGEE. CDR3 nucleotide sequence: TGTGCCAGCAGCGTAGGAGGCTCCTTGGAGCAGTACTTC. The encoded protein is CASSVGGSLEQYF.

This clone occurred a few times. V gene TRBV4-2 combines with J gene TRBJ1-1; D is unclear. Germline V gives CDR1 LGHNA, CDR2 YNFKEQ. CDR3 length: 14 residues. V lost 1 base to trimming and J lost 3 bases, with 9 bases between them. This CDR3 is CASSQVGIYTEAFF. CDR3 sequence (DNA): TGTGCCAGCAGCCAAGTAGGGATTTACACTGAAGCTTTCTTT.

This chain uses TRBV27 with TRBJ2-7, with 9 bases identical to TRBD2. V was pared by 6 bases and J by 2 bases, with 8 bases of the junction left unmatched. CDR1 and CDR2 from the germline V gene are MNHEY and SMNVEV (reference sequence). The CDR3 length is 15 residues. The CDR3 reads CASRRTSVPPYEQYF. In DNA, the CDR3 is TGTGCCAGCAGACGGACTAGCGTACCTCCCTACGAGCAGTACTTC.

A word on this clone: Other DNA sequences in the same sample also yield this CDR3. This chain uses TRBV29-1 with TRBJ2-1; perhaps TRBD2 as D (6 bases). Per the germline V gene, CDR1 is SQVTM and CDR2 is ANQGSEA. CDR3 length: 12 residues. Deletions cut 4 bases from V and 4 bases from J, with 8 bases between. The CDR3 DNA reads as TGCAGCGTTGTTGCGGGATACAATGAGCAGTTCTTC. Amino acid sequence: CSVVAGYNEQFF.

The chain carries TRBV30 and TRBJ1-1; 10 bases match TRBD1. Germline-derived CDR1 and CDR2 are GTSNPN and SVGIG (reference sequence). CDR3 size: 14 residues. J gave up 3 bases and V 3 bases, and 4 bases lay outside the gene matches. The DNA for the CDR3 is TGTGCCTGGAGGACAGGGGGCGGCCACACTGAAGCTTTCTTT. This codes for CAWRTGGGHTEAFF. Variable domain in full (rest from reference TRBV30 and TRBJ1-1): SQTIHQWPATLVQPVGSPLSLECTVEGTSNPNLYWYRQAAGRGLQLLFYSVGIGQISSEVPQNLSASRPQDRQFILSSKKLLLSDSGFYLCAWRTGGGHTEAFFGQGTRLTVV.

The CDR3 loop is CASSFKGSRAETQYF. Written as DNA, the CDR3 is TGTGCCAGCAGCTTTAAAGGATCAAGGGCTGAGACCCAGTACTTC. The chain is built from TRBV11-2 and TRBJ2-5; unclear D gene. Germline CDR1 and CDR2: SGHAT and FQNNGV. The CDR3 totals 15 residues. V gave up 3 bases and J gave up 5 bases, with 16 bases separating them.

V gene TRBV7-8 combines with J gene TRBJ1-3, with 9 bases that match TRBD1. After removal of 8 bases from V and 0 bases from J, the junction contained 2 bases not matched to a gene. Germline V CDR1 and CDR2: SGHVS, FQNEAQ. The CDR3 spans 14 residues. CDR3 residues: CASEQGASGNTIYF. Here the CDR3 DNA reads TGTGCCAGCGAACAGGGGGCCTCTGGAAACACCATATATTTT.

Turning to this clone: Other DNA sequences from this sample encode an identical CDR3 as well. The rearrangement uses TRBV7-9 and TRBJ2-7; no firm D call. Germline V gives CDR1 SEHNR, CDR2 FQNEAQ (reference sequence). The V and J ends lost 1 base and 6 bases respectively, with 7 bases between them. There are 12 residues in the CDR3. This chain's CDR3 is CASSLEGSEQYF. The CDR3 DNA sequence: TGTGCCAGCAGCTTAGAGGGCTCCGAGCAGTACTTC. Combining the CDR3 with reference TRBV7-9 and TRBJ2-7 gives the whole variable domain DTGVSQNPRHKITKRGQNVTFRCDPISEHNRLYWYRQTLGQGPEFLTYFQNEAQLEKSRLLSDRFSAERPKGSFSTLEIQRTEQGDSAMYLCASSLEGSEQYFGPGTRLTVT.

V and J are TRBV11-2 and TRBJ1-1, with 8 bases that match TRBD1. In germline, CDR1 is SGHAT, CDR2 FQNNGV. The CDR3 has 17 residues. V lost 3 bases, J lost 1 base, and 10 bases stayed unmatched. The CDR3 region has the DNA TGTGCCAGCAGCTTGTTCATACGGACAGGGAAGAACACTGAAGCTTTCTTT. Its translation: CASSLFIRTGKNTEAFF.

This chain uses TRBV4-1 with TRBJ2-7, with a tentative D call TRBD2 (6 bases). Trimming took off 0 bases at V and 2 bases at J, with 14 bases between the two ends. Germline CDR1 reads MGHRA; CDR2 reads YSYEKL. The CDR3 has 16 residues. The CDR3 sequence: CASSQEGAGRAYEQYF. CDR3 in DNA: TGCGCCAGCAGCCAAGAAGGAGCGGGCAGGGCCTACGAGCAGTACTTC.

Turning to this clone: Other DNA sequences from this sample encode an identical CDR3 as well. V gene TRBV19 combines with J gene TRBJ2-7, with TRBD1 identical over 12 bases. This CDR3 spans 15 amino acids. Germline V gene lookup returns CDR1 LNHDA and CDR2 SQIVND (reference sequence). V shed 5 bases, J shed 0 bases, and the junction held 2 bases outside the gene matches. The CDR3 region has the DNA TGTGCCAGTAGTGCGGGACAGGGGGCCTCCTACGAGCAGTACTTC. Protein: CASSAGQGASYEQYF.